This T cell receptor (beta chain) was found in a study of blood T cell repertoires in COVID-19. The CDR3 is 17 residues long. The germline V gene encodes CDR1 MDHEN and CDR2 SYDVKM. Losses at the gene ends were 4 bases for V and 5 bases for J; bases not matched to a gene: 13. In the original processing: Researchers report that nucleated cell counts were estimated from reference gene primer amplification. Using immunoSEQ multiplex PCR, the repertoire was profiled, and TCRdb retains in-frame clones only, with some absent. Clonal size and the V and J genes are those of that table, whereas D and trimming came from the DNA. The sample contains about 200,000 clones, approximately 82% of which appear only once.

This chain links TRBV28 with TRBJ2-1; 8 bases are shared with TRBD2. Sequencing was done on a sample of peripheral blood. The TCR was taken from a human donor in a cohort sampled during active COVID-19. The CDR3 reads CASSWGWGTSGDNEQFF. CDR3 coding DNA: TGTGCCAGCAGTTGGGGTTGGGGGACTAGTGGGGACAATGAGCAGTTCTTC.